What follows are 18 T cell receptor beta chains derived from one specimen sequenced in a study of T cells expressing NK-cell markers. TCRdb processed the 5' RACE reads again and assigns one entry to each CDR3 protein, with no DNA. The table for this sample gives about 160,000 distinct CDR3 sequences. The sequenced sample consisted of blood T cells: a sorted CD56 or NKG2C T cell subset, CD4+ or CD8+ T cells, or bulk PBMC T cells (not recorded which). Receptors were obtained from a woman aged 18-70 years in good health.

CDR3 sequence reads: CASSLRQGLGEQYF. The V and J genes are TRBV7-8 and TRBJ2-7; as DNA is missing, the TRBD1 call by TCRdb cannot be tested. Germline-derived CDR1 and CDR2 are SGHVS and FQNEAQ. The CDR3 is 14 amino acids.

The V gene is TRBV7-3, the J gene TRBJ1-6. Germline assignment: CDR1 SGHTA and CDR2 FQGTGA. The CDR3 runs 14 residues. CDR3 in amino acids: CASSLLGNNSPLHF.

The chain combines TRBV5-1 with TRBJ1-1; TCRdb outputs TRBD1, but without DNA this stays unchecked. This CDR3 spans 16 amino acids. From germline, CDR1 is SGHRS and CDR2 YFSETQ. This CDR3 is CASSARQGIGNTEAFF.

The genes are TRBV9 and TRBJ1-1; absent DNA, TCRdb's TRBD1 call cannot be checked. The CDR3 has 14 residues. Germline CDR1 and CDR2: SGDLS and YYNGEE. The CDR3 sequence: CASSPRGTGSEAFF.

The CDR3 sequence: CAWMTVNEQFF. This chain uses TRBV30 with TRBJ2-1. Germline lookup yields CDR1 GTSNPN and CDR2 SVGIG (reference sequence). CDR3 length equals 11 residues.

The chain combines TRBV2 with TRBJ1-1; TCRdb calls TRBD1, which cannot be checked without DNA. Germline V gene sequence: CDR1 SNHLY, CDR2 FYNNEI. The CDR3 consists of 12 residues. CDR3: CAGRQSGTEAFF.

V usage is TRBV12-3 or TRBV12-4 and J usage is TRBJ1-6; the TCRdb D gene call, TRBD1, has no DNA to confirm it. The length of the CDR3 is 14 residues. Here the CDR3 reads CASRRQGASSPLHF.

The rearrangement joins TRBV5-1 to TRBJ2-3. The CDR3 totals 17 residues. CDR1 is SGHRS, CDR2 YFSETQ, per germline. This chain's CDR3 is CASSLGKIAAGTDTQYF.

The rearrangement joins TRBV14 to TRBJ1-4; TCRdb lists TRBD1, though no DNA is available to test this call. Germline assignment: CDR1 SGHDN and CDR2 FVKESK. The CDR3 has 13 amino acids. CDR3 residues: CASTGGPNEKLFF. Looking up the rest from reference TRBV14 and TRBJ1-4 gives the full variable domain: EAGVTQFPSHSVIEKGQTVTLRCDPISGHDNLYWYRRVMGKEIKFLLHFVKESKQDESGMPNNRFLAERTGGTYSTLKVQPAELEDSGVYFCASTGGPNEKLFFGSGTQLSVL.

This chain connects TRBV12-3 or TRBV12-4 to TRBJ2-7; TCRdb's D call of TRBD1 is untestable without DNA. The CDR3 runs to 15 residues. CDR3 residues: CASTAMGRSSYEQYF.

V is TRBV20-1 and J is TRBJ2-1; TCRdb picks TRBD2, but there is no DNA to check that call. Germline lookup yields CDR1 DFQATT and CDR2 SNEGSKA (reference sequence). CDR3 length: 14 amino acids. The CDR3 spells CSATLAEGFDEQFF.

The chain recombines TRBV12-3 or TRBV12-4 with TRBJ2-1; TCRdb returns TRBD1, unconfirmable since there is no DNA. This CDR3 is built from 15 residues. The CDR3 reads CASRSRDRGPNEQFF.

The chain combines TRBV20-1 with TRBJ2-7; TCRdb lists TRBD1, though no DNA is available to test this call. CDR1 is DFQATT, CDR2 SNEGSKA, per germline (reference sequence). There are 15 residues in the CDR3. The CDR3 sequence: CSARGGGTGTYEQYF.

This chain uses TRBV3-1 with TRBJ2-5; TCRdb indicates TRBD2, and absent DNA this call remains unverified. Looked up from germline, CDR1 is LGHDT and CDR2 is YNNKEL (reference sequence). This CDR3 is built from 15 residues. CDR3 residues: CASSQVSGARETQYF.

The genes are TRBV7-9 and TRBJ1-2. The CDR3 is 12 residues long. CDR1 is SEHNR, CDR2 FQNEAQ, per germline (reference sequence). CDR3 residues: CVSGWGVDGYTF.

The chain uses TRBV12-3 or TRBV12-4 and TRBJ2-4. The length of the CDR3 is 16 residues. CDR3 protein: CASSPTSVGTKNIQYF.

The chain combines TRBV18 with TRBJ2-5; checking the TCRdb D call of TRBD2 is not possible without DNA. The CDR3 is 14 residues long. The germline V gene has CDR1 KGHSH and CDR2 LQKENI. CDR3 residues: CASSTKASMETQYF.

The chain employs TRBV5-1 and TRBJ2-7. This CDR3 contains 15 residues. Per the germline V gene, CDR1 is SGHRS and CDR2 is YFSETQ. The CDR3 sequence: CASSLSSVGSYEQYF.